This T cell receptor (beta chain) appears in the sequencing data of a study of radiation and T cells in renal cell carcinoma. In the study overall: Nephrectomy followed 15 Gy stereotactic body radiation by 4 weeks.

Described time point: baseline pretreatment blood. Specified treatment: 15 Gy SBRT to primary tumor, nephrectomy 4 weeks later. The repertoire was sequenced with immunoSEQ multiplex PCR; TCRdb's copy has only in-frame clones and lacks some. In the table there are just over 95,000 clones, 75% to 90% of which are singletons. CDR1 is SGHTA and CDR2 is FQGTGA in the germline V gene. CDR3 length equals 16 residues. With V trimmed by 3 bases and J by 7 bases, 10 bases remained unmatched. This TCR derives from a man in his fifties with renal cell carcinoma. This specimen consisted of blood, obtained from a patient whose treatment included radiotherapy and nephrectomy. The chain uses TRBV7-3 and TRBJ2-2; 8 bases agree with TRBD2. CDR3 amino acids: CASSFVPGLEGGELFF. In DNA form, the CDR3 reads TGTGCCAGCAGCTTCGTCCCGGGACTAGAGGGCGGGGAGCTGTTTTTT.